This T cell receptor beta chain derives from a study of OX40 agonist ivuxolimab in advanced cancers. About the study: Dose-escalation patients were diagnosed with hepatocellular carcinoma, melanoma, renal cell cancer or head and neck cancer. Previous treatment with anti-PD-1, anti-PD-L1 or anti-CTLA-4 therapy was allowed; roughly 40% had received some. General study results and limits: On average, CD8+ T cells showed a greater number of expanded clones than CD4+. Both CD4+ and CD8+ T cell populations in blood had undergone clonal expansion by week 6 at 0.1 to 3.0 mg/kg.

Sequenced by immunoSEQ multiplex PCR; TCRdb stores in-frame clones only, minus some. The sample contains 40,000 or so clones, around 80% of which appear only once. Comment on this clone: Its specificity is not known.

The junction had 12 bases not matched to a gene; V was cut back by 4 bases and J by 5 bases. Germline V gives CDR1 SGDLS, CDR2 YYNGEE. The length of the CDR3 is 15 residues. The chain links TRBV9 to TRBJ2-7, with 7 nucleotides matching TRBD1. This TCR was recovered from an adult with an advanced solid tumor such as melanoma, head and neck, liver or kidney cancer. Here the sequenced sample was CD4+ or CD8+ T cells sorted from blood, taken in a trial of the OX40 agonist ivuxolimab. The CDR3 DNA reads TGTGCCAGCAGCCCCACGGACGACAGGGACGACGAGCAGTACTTC. Amino acid sequence: CASSPTDDRDDEQYF.